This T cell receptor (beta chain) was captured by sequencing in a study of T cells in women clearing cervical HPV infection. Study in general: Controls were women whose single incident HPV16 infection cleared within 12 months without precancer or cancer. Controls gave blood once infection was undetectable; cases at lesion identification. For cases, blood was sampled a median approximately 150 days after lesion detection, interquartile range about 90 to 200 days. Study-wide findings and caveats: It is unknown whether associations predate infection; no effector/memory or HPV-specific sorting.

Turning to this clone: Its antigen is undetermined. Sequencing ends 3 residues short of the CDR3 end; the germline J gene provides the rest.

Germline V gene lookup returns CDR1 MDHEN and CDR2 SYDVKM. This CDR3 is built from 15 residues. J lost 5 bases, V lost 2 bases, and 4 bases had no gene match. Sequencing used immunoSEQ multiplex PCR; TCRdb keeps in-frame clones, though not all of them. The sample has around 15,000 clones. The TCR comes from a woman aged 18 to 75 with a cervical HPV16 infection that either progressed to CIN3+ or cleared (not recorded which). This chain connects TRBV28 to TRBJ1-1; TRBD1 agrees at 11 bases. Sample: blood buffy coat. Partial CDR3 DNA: TGTGCCAGCAGTTTAACGGGACAGGGGGAAACTGAA. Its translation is CASSLTGQGETE. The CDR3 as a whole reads CASSLTGQGETEAFF.